Listed below are T cell receptor beta chains from one sample, sequenced in a study of cytomegalovirus exposure and HLA in healthy donors. Profiling relied on immunoSEQ multiplex PCR, and the TCRdb table lists in-frame clones only, not all of them. The profile shows about 170,000 clones, approximately 88% of them singletons. Input material: PBMCs. All receptors come from a boy aged 2 to 10 in good health and CMV-seronegative. The CDR3 runs from the conserved cysteine through the conserved F or W. The D gene is left open where the match is weak. Expanded clones get a size class; other rows say once, few or many, or leave the size out.

d_gene	abundance	v_gene	j_gene	CDR3aa	CDR3nt
-	-	TRBV5-1	TRBJ2-3	CASSPDSTDTQYF	TGCGCCAGCAGCCCAGACTCCACAGATACGCAGTATTTT
TRBD2	-	TRBV9	TRBJ2-3	CASSVGTSGADTQYF	TGTGCCAGCAGCGTCGGGACTAGCGGGGCAGATACGCAGTATTTT
-	-	TRBV10-1	TRBJ2-3	CASSESAGLQADTQYF	TGCGCCAGCAGTGAGTCCGCTGGACTCCAGGCGGATACGCAGTATTTT
-	-	TRBV4-3	TRBJ2-3	CASQVAGTDTQYF	TGCGCCAGCCAAGTGGCGGGGACAGATACGCAGTATTTT
TRBD2	-	TRBV5-1	TRBJ2-7	CASSVRPGLAERDPYEQYF	TGCGCCAGCAGCGTAAGACCGGGACTAGCGGAAAGGGACCCGTACGAGCAGTACTTC
-	-	TRBV5-1	TRBJ2-1	CASSPGTYGNEQFF	TGCGCCAGCAGCCCGGGGACATATGGGAATGAGCAGTTCTTC
TRBD2	-	TRBV19	TRBJ2-7	CASRLGGSNEQYF	TGTGCCAGTAGGTTGGGCGGGAGCAACGAGCAGTACTTC
-	-	TRBV6-6	TRBJ1-1	CASNPEGLKPEAFF	TGTGCCAGCAACCCGGAGGGTTTGAAACCTGAAGCTTTCTTT
TRBD2	-	TRBV27	TRBJ2-5	CASRDSGEETQYF	TGTGCCAGCAGAGACAGCGGGGAAGAGACCCAGTACTTC
TRBD2	-	TRBV9	TRBJ2-3	CASNRAGAYLDTQYF	TGTGCCAGCAACCGAGCGGGGGCTTATTTGGATACGCAGTATTTT
TRBD2	-	TRBV29-1	TRBJ2-1	CSVPSTSGGIMGNEQFF	TGCAGCGTTCCCTCGACTAGCGGAGGGATCATGGGGAATGAGCAGTTCTTC
TRBD2	-	TRBV5-8	TRBJ2-7	CASSRTSVNYEQYF	TGTGCCAGCAGCAGGACTAGCGTAAACTACGAGCAGTACTTC
TRBD2	-	TRBV4-3	TRBJ2-3	CASSQLSGTSGRDPTDTQYF	TGCGCCAGCAGCCAACTTTCCGGGACTAGCGGGAGGGATCCCACAGATACGCAGTATTTT
-	-	TRBV30	TRBJ2-5	CAWSQQPPETQYF	TGTGCCTGGAGCCAACAGCCTCCAGAGACCCAGTACTTC
TRBD1	-	TRBV18	TRBJ1-2	CASSPGLQKGARGYTF	TGTGCCAGCTCACCAGGTCTTCAAAAGGGGGCGCGGGGCTACACCTTC
-	-	TRBV4-3	TRBJ2-1	CASSQAHRGREQFF	TGCGCCAGCAGCCAAGCCCATAGAGGGCGTGAGCAGTTCTTC
-	-	TRBV5-6	TRBJ1-1	CASSLAFRSEAFF	TGTGCCAGCAGCTTGGCCTTCCGGTCTGAAGCTTTCTTT
-	-	TRBV5-8	TRBJ2-7	CASSLDGRVSYEQYF	TGTGCCAGCAGCTTGGACGGGAGAGTATCCTACGAGCAGTACTTC
-	-	TRBV6-5	TRBJ2-1	CASSYYPKYNEQFF	TGTGCCAGCAGTTACTACCCTAAATACAATGAGCAGTTCTTC
TRBD1	-	TRBV19	TRBJ1-1	CASSFTGGLNTEAFF	TGTGCCAGTAGTTTCACAGGGGGATTGAACACTGAAGCTTTCTTT
-	-	TRBV30	TRBJ1-3	CAWAAGAGGNTIYF	TGTGCCTGGGCGGCGGGGGCGGGCGGAAACACCATATATTTT
-	-	TRBV5-6	TRBJ2-3	CASSFTGLQDFTDTQYF	TGTGCCAGCAGCTTTACGGGTTTGCAGGACTTTACAGATACGCAGTATTTT
-	-	TRBV7-6	TRBJ1-3	CASSLLYDTGSSGNTIYF	TGTGCCAGCAGCTTACTATATGATACGGGGAGCTCTGGAAACACCATATATTTT
TRBD1	-	TRBV18	TRBJ1-1	CASSHGQGIYTEAFF	TGTGCCAGCTCACACGGACAGGGAATTTACACTGAAGCTTTCTTT
TRBD2	-	TRBV7-7	TRBJ2-1	CASSFALRTSGSSPNEQFF	TGTGCTAGCAGCTTCGCCCTCAGGACTAGCGGGAGTAGTCCCAATGAGCAGTTCTTC
-	-	TRBV30	TRBJ1-4	CAWSATVYEKLFF	TGTGCCTGGAGTGCGACAGTTTATGAAAAACTGTTTTTT
-	once	TRBV6-1	TRBJ1-1	CASHSLLFNTEAFF	TGTGCCAGCCACTCCCTACTGTTTAACACTGAAGCTTTCTTT
TRBD1	once	TRBV27	TRBJ1-2	CASSSAGGVYGYTF	TGTGCCAGCAGTTCCGCAGGGGGCGTCTATGGCTACACCTTC
-	-	TRBV19	TRBJ1-5	CASMGLRGNQPQHF	TGTGCCAGTATGGGGCTCAGGGGCAATCAGCCCCAGCATTTT
-	-	TRBV5-1	TRBJ1-4	CASSLSQGTNEKLFF	TGCGCCAGCAGCTTGTCCCAGGGAACTAATGAAAAACTGTTTTTT